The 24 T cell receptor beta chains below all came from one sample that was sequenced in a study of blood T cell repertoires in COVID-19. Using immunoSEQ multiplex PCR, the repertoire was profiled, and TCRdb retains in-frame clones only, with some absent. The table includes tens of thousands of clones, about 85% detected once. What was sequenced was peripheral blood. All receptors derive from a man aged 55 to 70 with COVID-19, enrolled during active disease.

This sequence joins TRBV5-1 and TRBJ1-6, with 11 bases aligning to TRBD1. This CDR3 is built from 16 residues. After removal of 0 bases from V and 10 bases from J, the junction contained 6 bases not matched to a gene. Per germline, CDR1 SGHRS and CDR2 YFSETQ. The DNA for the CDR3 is TGCGCCAGCAGCTTGGATGGACAGGGGGCCGGATCACCCCTCCACTTT. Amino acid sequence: CASSLDGQGAGSPLHF.

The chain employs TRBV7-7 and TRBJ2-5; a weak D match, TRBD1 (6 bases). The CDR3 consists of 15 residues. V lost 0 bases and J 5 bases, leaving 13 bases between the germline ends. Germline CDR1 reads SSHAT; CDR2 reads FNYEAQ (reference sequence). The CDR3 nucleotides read TGTGCCAGCAGCTTAGCGCAAACTAGGGGGGAGACCCAGTACTTC. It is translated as CASSLAQTRGETQYF.

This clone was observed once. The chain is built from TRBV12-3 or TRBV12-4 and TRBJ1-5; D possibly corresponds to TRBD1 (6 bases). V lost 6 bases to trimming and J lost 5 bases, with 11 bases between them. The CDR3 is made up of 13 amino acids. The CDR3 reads CASSRQADQPQHF. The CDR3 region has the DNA TGTGCCAGCAGCCGACAGGCGGATCAGCCCCAGCATTTT.

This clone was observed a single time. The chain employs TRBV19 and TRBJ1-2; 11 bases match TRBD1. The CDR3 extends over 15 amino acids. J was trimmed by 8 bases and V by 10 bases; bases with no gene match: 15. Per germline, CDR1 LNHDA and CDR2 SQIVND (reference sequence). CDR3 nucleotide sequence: TGTGCCACGACCCGGGACAGGGGGACGCTTCGGGGCTACACCTTC. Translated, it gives CATTRDRGTLRGYTF.

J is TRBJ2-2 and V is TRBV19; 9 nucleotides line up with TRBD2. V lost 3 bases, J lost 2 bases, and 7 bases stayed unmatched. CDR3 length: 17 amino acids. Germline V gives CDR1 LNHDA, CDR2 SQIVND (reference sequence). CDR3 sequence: CASSIEAGGFNTGELFF. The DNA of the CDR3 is TGTGCCAGTAGTATTGAAGCGGGGGGATTTAACACCGGGGAGCTGTTTTTT.

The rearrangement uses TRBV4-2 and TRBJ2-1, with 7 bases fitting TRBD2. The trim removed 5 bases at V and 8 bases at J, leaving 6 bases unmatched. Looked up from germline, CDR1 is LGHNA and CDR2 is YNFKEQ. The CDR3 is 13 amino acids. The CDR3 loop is CASSSRRGDEQFF. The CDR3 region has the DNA TGTGCCAGCAGCTCACGACGGGGGGATGAGCAGTTCTTC.

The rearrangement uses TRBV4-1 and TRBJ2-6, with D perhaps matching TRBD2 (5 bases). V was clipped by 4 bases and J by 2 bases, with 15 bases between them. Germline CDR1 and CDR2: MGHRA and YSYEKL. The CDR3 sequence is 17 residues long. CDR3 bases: TGCGCCAGCAGCCCATTTGGAGGCATGACTGGGGCCAACGTCCTGACTTTC. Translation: CASSPFGGMTGANVLTF.

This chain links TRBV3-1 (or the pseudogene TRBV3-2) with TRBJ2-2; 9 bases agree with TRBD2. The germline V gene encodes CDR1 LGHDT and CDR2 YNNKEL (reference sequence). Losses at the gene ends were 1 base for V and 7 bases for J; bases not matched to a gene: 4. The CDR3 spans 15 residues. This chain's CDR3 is CASSQVAGVGGELFF. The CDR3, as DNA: TGTGCCAGCAGCCAAGTAGCGGGAGTTGGCGGGGAGCTGTTTTTT.

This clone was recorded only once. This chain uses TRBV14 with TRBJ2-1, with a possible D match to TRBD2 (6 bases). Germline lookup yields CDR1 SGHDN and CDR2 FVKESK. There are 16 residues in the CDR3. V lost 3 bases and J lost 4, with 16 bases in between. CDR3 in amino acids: CASSQPIAGPYNEQFF. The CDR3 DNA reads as TGTGCCAGCAGCCAGCCCATCGCGGGGCCATACAATGAGCAGTTCTTC.

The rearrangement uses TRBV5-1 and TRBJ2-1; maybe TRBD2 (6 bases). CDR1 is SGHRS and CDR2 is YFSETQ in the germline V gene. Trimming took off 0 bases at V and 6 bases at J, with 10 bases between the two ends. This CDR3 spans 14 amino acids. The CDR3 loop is CASSLGLVGNEQFF. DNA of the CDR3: TGCGCCAGCAGCTTGGGACTAGTTGGCAATGAGCAGTTCTTC.

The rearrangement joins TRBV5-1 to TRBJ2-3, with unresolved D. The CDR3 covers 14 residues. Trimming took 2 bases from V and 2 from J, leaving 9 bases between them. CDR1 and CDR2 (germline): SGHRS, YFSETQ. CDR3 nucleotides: TGCGCCAGCAGCTTTGCGGATGACACAGATACGCAGTATTTT. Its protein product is CASSFADDTDTQYF.

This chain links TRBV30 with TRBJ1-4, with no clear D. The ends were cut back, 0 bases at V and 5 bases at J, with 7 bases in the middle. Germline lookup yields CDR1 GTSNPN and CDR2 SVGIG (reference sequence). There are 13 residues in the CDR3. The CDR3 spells CAWSVQINEKLFF. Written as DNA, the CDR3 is TGTGCCTGGAGTGTACAAATAAATGAAAAACTGTTTTTT. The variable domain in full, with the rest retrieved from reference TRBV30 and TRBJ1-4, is SQTIHQWPATLVQPVGSPLSLECTVEGTSNPNLYWYRQAAGRGLQLLFYSVGIGQISSEVPQNLSASRPQDRQFILSSKKLLLSDSGFYLCAWSVQINEKLFFGSGTQLSVL.

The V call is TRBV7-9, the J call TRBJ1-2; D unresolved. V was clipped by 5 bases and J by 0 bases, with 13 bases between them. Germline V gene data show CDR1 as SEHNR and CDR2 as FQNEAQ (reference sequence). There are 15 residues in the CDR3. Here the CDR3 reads CASSQTPPSNYGYTF. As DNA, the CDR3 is TGTGCCAGCAGCCAAACTCCCCCTTCTAACTATGGCTACACCTTC.

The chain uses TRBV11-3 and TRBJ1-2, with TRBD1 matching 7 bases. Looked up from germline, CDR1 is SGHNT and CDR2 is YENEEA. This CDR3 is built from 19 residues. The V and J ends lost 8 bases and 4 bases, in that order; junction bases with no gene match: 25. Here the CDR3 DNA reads TGTGCCAGCCTCAGCCGAAGGGGACAGTTAAGGGAAATCAGCTATGGCTACACCTTC. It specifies CASLSRRGQLREISYGYTF.

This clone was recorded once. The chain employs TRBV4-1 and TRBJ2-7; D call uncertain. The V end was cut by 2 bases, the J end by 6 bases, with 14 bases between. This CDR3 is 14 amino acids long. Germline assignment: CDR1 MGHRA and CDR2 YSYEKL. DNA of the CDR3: TGCGCCAGCAGCCAACTGGGCATGACGACCGAGCAGTACTTC. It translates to CASSQLGMTTEQYF.

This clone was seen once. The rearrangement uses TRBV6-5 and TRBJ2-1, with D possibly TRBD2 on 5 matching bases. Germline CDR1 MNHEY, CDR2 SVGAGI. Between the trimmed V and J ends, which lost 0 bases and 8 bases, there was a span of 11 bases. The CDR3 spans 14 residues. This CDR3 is CASSYSTGFDEQFF. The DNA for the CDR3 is TGTGCCAGCAGTTACTCGACGGGGTTCGATGAGCAGTTCTTC.

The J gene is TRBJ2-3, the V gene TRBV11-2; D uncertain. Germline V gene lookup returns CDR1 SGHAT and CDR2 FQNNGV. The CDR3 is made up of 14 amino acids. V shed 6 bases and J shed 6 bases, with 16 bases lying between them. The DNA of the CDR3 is TGTGCCAGCAGTTTCTCTTCGTTGTCCGATACGCAGTATTTT. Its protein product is CASSFSSLSDTQYF.

The CDR3 coding sequence is TGTGCCAGCAGCGACATAGCGGGAGGGCCGCGAGAGCAGTACTTC. Its protein product is CASSDIAGGPREQYF. The chain is built from TRBV6-6 and TRBJ2-7; TRBD2 matches 11 bases. Per the germline V gene, CDR1 is MNHNY and CDR2 is SVGAGI (reference sequence). The CDR3 contains 15 residues. After removal of 6 bases from V and 7 bases from J, the junction contained 11 bases not matched to a gene.

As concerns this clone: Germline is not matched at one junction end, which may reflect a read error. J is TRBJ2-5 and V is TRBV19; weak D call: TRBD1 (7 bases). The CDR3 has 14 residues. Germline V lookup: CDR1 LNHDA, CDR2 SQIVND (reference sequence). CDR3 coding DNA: TGTGCAAGTAGTACCGGGGGACAGCAAGAGACCCAGTACTTC. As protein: CASSTGGQQETQYF.

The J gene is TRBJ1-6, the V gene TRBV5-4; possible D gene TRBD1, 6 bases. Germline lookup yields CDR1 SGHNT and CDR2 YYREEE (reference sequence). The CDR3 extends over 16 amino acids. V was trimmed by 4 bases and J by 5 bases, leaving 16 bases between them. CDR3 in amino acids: CASSPHGGADNSPLHF. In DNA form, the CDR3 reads TGTGCCAGCAGCCCTCACGGGGGGGCAGATAATTCACCCCTCCACTTT.

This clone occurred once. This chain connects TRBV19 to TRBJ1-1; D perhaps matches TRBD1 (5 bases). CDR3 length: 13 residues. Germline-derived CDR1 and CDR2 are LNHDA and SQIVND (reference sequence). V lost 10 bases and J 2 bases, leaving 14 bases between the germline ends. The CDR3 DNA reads TGTGCCACCCAATGGGGGGTTAACACTGAAGCTTTCTTT. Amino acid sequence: CATQWGVNTEAFF.

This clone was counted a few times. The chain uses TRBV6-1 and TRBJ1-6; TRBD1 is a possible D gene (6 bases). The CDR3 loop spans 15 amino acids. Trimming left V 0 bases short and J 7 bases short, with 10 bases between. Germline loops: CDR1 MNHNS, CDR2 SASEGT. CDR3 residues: CASSEASGANSPLHF. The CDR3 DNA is TGTGCCAGCAGTGAAGCTTCAGGGGCCAATTCACCCCTCCACTTT.

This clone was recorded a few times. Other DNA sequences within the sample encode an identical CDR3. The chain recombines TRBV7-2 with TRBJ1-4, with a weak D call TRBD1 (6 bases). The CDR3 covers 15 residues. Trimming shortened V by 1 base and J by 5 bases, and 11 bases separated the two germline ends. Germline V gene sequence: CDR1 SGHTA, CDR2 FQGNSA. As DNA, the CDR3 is TGTGCCAGCAGCTTAGGCGGTCAGGGGAATGAAAAACTGTTTTTT. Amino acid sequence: CASSLGGQGNEKLFF.

CDR3 coding DNA: TGTGCCAGCAGTGGAGGAGCTGGCAGGGGCAATCAGCCCCAGCATTTT. The encoded protein is CASSGGAGRGNQPQHF. The V call is TRBV2, the J call TRBJ1-5, with D perhaps TRBD1 (5 bases). CDR1 and CDR2 from the germline V gene are SNHLY and FYNNEI. V gave up 4 bases and J gave up 2 bases, with 15 bases separating them. CDR3 size: 16 residues. The complete variable domain, with remaining parts taken from reference TRBV2 and TRBJ1-5, reads EPEVTQTPSHQVTQMGQEVILRCVPISNHLYFYWYRQILGQKVEFLVSFYNNEISEKSEIFDDQFSVERPDGSNFTLKIRSTKLEDSAMYFCASSGGAGRGNQPQHFGDGTRLSIL.